This T cell receptor beta chain was identified during a study of spatial heterogeneity in lung cancer. The overall study: Counts of TCR transcripts in tumor regions correlated strongly with a T cell module score (derived from matched bulk RNA-seq). Findings and caveats of the study: Intratumoral expanded alpha and beta TCR counts were found to track tumor mutation counts.

This sample's time point: sample taken at primary tumor resection. Without sorting, whole RNA was sequenced from tumor, nontumor lung or frozen PBMC. The V gene lost 5 bases and the J gene lost 1 base, with 11 bases spanning the gap. Per the germline V gene, CDR1 is SGHAT and CDR2 is FQNNGV. The CDR3 sequence is 14 residues long. TCRdb independently ran MiXCR on the 5' RACE reads; one entry per CDR3 protein. Here the sample spans 16,000 or so distinct CDR3 sequences, about 6.7% being singletons. This clonotype was counted many times. Its specificity is unknown. Since the library was made to target alpha chains, this beta chain is a stray read and its abundance is not meaningful.

The rearrangement joins TRBV11-2 to TRBJ2-5, with D unresolved. Sequencing used lung tumor tissue, obtained at surgery. The receptor comes from a female donor with early-stage non-small cell lung cancer. The CDR3 protein is CASSPPAGQETQYF. The CDR3 DNA sequence: TGTGCCAGCAGCCCCCCGGCAGGCCAAGAGACCCAGTACTTC.